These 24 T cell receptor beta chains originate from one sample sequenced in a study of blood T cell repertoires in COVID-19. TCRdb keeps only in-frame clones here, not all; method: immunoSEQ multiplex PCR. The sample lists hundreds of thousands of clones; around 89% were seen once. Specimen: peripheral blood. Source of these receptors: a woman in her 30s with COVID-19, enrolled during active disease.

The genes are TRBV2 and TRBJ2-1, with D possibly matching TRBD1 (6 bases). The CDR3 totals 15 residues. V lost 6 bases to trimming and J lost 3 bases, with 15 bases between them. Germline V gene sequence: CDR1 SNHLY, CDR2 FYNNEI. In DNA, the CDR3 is TGTGCCAGCAGGGATCGCATACAGGGCTACAATGAGCAGTTCTTC. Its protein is CASRDRIQGYNEQFF.

CDR3 protein: CASSNRYNQPQHF. The CDR3 region has the DNA TGTGCCAGCAGCAACAGGTACAATCAGCCCCAGCATTTT. The rearrangement uses TRBV7-2 and TRBJ1-5, with D possibly matching TRBD1 (5 bases). V was shortened by 5 bases and J by 3 bases, with 8 bases between the two germline ends. Germline CDR1 and CDR2: SGHTA and FQGNSA. CDR3 length: 13 amino acids.

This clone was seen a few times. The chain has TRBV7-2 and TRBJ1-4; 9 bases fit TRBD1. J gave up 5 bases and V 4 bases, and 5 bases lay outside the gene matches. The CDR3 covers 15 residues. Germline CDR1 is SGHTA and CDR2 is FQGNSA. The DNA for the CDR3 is TGTGCCAGCAGCTACCAGACAGGGGGAAATGAAAAACTGTTTTTT. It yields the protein CASSYQTGGNEKLFF. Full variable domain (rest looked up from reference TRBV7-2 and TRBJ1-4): GAGVSQSPSNKVTEKGKDVELRCDPISGHTALYWYRQSLGQGLEFLIYFQGNSAPDKSGLPSDRFSAERTGGSVSTLTIQRTQQEDSAVYLCASSYQTGGNEKLFFGSGTQLSVL.

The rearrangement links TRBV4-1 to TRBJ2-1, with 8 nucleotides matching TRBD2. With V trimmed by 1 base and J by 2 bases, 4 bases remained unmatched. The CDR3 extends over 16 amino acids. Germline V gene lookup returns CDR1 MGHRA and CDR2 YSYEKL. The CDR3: CASSQVAGGTYNEQFF. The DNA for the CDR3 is TGCGCCAGCAGCCAAGTGGCGGGAGGAACCTACAATGAGCAGTTCTTC.

This chain's CDR3 is CASSLGTGGRNTIYF. The CDR3 DNA sequence: TGTGCCAGCAGCCTCGGGACAGGGGGTAGGAACACCATATATTTT. V usage is TRBV3-1 (or the pseudogene TRBV3-2) and J usage is TRBJ1-3; 11 bases agree with TRBD1. Trimming removed 4 bases from V and 7 bases from J; junction bases left unmatched: 6. The CDR3 contains 15 residues. Germline V gene data show CDR1 as LGHDT and CDR2 as YNNKEL (reference sequence).

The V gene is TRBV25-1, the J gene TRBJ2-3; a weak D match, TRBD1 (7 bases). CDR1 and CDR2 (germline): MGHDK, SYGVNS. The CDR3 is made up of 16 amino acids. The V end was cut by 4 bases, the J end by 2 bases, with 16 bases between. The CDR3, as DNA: TGTGCCAGCAGTGGCGGGGACAGCGTCATCACAGATACGCAGTATTTT. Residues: CASSGGDSVITDTQYF. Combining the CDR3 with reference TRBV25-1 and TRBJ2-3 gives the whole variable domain EADIYQTPRYLVIGTGKKITLECSQTMGHDKMYWYQQDPGMELHLIHYSYGVNSTEKGDLSSESTVSRIRTEHFPLTLESARPSHTSQYLCASSGGDSVITDTQYFGPGTRLTVL.

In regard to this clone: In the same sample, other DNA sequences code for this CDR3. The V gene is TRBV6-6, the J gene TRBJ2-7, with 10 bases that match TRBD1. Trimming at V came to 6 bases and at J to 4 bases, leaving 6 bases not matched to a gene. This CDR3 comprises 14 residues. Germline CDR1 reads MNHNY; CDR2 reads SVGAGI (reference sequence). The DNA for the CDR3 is TGTGCCAGCAGGACCGGGACAGGGGCTTACGAGCAGTACTTC. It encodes CASRTGTGAYEQYF.

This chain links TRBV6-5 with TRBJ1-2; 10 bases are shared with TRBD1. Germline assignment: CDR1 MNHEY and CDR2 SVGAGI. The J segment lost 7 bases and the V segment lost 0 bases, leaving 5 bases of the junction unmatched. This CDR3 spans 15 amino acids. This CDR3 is CASSYSRQGAGGYTF. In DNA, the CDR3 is TGTGCCAGCAGTTACTCCAGACAGGGGGCTGGTGGCTACACCTTC.

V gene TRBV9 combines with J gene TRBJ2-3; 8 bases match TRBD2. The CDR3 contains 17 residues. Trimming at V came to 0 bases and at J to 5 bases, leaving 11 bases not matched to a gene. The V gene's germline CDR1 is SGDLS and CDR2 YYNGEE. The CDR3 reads CASSVGVAGLLGDTQYF. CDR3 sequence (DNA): TGTGCCAGCAGCGTAGGAGTAGCGGGATTACTTGGAGATACGCAGTATTTT.

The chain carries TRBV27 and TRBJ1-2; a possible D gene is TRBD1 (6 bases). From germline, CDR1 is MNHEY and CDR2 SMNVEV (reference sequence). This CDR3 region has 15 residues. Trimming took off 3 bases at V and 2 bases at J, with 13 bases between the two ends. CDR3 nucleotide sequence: TGTGCCAGCAGTTTGGGGGTTACAGGGAACTATGGCTACACCTTC. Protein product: CASSLGVTGNYGYTF.

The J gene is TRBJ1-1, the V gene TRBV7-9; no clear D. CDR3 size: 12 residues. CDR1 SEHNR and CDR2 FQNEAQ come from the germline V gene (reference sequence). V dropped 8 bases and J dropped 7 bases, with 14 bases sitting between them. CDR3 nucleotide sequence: TGTGCCAGCGGCCGAGAACAGAGTGAAGCTTTCTTT. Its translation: CASGREQSEAFF.

This chain's CDR3 is CASAMTDAYTGELFF. The DNA of the CDR3 is TGTGCTAGTGCGATGACAGACGCGTACACCGGGGAGCTGTTTTTT. The V and J genes are TRBV12-5 and TRBJ2-2; possibly TRBD1 for D (5 bases). The germline gives CDR1 LGHNT, CDR2 FRNRAP. The CDR3 extends over 15 amino acids. V was shortened by 7 bases and J by 3 bases, with 15 bases between the two germline ends.

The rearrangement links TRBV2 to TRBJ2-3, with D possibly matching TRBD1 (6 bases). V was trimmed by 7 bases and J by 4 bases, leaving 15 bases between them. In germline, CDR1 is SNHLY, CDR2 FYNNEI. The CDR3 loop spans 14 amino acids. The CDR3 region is CASIRDTWADTQYF. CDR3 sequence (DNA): TGTGCCAGCATAAGGGACACATGGGCAGATACGCAGTATTTT. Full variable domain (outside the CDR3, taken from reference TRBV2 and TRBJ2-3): EPEVTQTPSHQVTQMGQEVILRCVPISNHLYFYWYRQILGQKVEFLVSFYNNEISEKSEIFDDQFSVERPDGSNFTLKIRSTKLEDSAMYFCASIRDTWADTQYFGPGTRLTVL.

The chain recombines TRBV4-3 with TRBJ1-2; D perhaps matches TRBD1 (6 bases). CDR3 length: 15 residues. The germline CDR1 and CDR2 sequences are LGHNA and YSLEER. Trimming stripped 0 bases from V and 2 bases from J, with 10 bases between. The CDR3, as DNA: TGCGCCAGCAGCCAAGATAGGGGGTGGAACTATGGCTACACCTTC. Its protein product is CASSQDRGWNYGYTF.

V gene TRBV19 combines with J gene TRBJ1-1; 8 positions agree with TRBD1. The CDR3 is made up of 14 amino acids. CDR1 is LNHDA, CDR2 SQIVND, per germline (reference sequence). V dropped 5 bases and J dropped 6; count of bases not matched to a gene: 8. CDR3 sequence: CASSLTGGGAEAFF. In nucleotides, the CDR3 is TGTGCCAGTAGTTTAACAGGGGGAGGGGCTGAAGCTTTCTTT. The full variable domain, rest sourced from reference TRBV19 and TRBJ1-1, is DGGITQSPKYLFRKEGQNVTLSCEQNLNHDAMYWYRQDPGQGLRLIYYSQIVNDFQKGDIAEGYSVSREKKESFPLTVTSAQKNPTAFYLCASSLTGGGAEAFFGQGTRLTVV.

In DNA, the CDR3 is TGTGCCAGCTCACCAATAGCGCCTCTCGGGAAGTGGGTCTATGGCTACACCTTC. Its protein product is CASSPIAPLGKWVYGYTF. The V call is TRBV18, the J call TRBJ1-2; D gene uncertain. Germline CDR1 is KGHSH and CDR2 is LQKENI. This CDR3 has 18 residues. V lost 2 bases and J 4 bases, leaving 23 bases between the germline ends. Supplemented by reference TRBV18 and TRBJ1-2, the full variable domain reads NAGVMQNPRHLVRRRGQEARLRCSPMKGHSHVYWYRQLPEEGLKFMVYLQKENIIDESGMPKERFSAEFPKEGPSILRIQQVVRGDSAAYFCASSPIAPLGKWVYGYTFGSGTRLTVV.

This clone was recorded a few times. CDR3 coding DNA: TGTGCCAGCATCGGACAGCTGAACACTGAAGCTTTCTTT. It encodes CASIGQLNTEAFF. This chain connects TRBV12-3 or TRBV12-4 to TRBJ1-1, with a weak D call TRBD1 (6 bases). This CDR3 has 13 amino acids. V gave up 7 bases and J gave up 0 bases, with 9 bases separating them.

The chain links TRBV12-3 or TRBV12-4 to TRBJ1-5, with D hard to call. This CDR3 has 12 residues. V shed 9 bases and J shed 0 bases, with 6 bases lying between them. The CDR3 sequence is CASKYSNQPQHF. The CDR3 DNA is TGTGCCAGTAAATATAGCAATCAGCCCCAGCATTTT.

CDR3 DNA: TGTGCCAGCATTCGGGCGGGGAAGGATGAGCAGTTCTTC. The encoded protein is CASIRAGKDEQFF. This chain joins TRBV28 and TRBJ2-1; the D gene is possibly TRBD2 (6 bases). Germline lookup yields CDR1 MDHEN and CDR2 SYDVKM. There are 13 residues in the CDR3. V shed 7 bases and J shed 8 bases, with 15 bases lying between them.

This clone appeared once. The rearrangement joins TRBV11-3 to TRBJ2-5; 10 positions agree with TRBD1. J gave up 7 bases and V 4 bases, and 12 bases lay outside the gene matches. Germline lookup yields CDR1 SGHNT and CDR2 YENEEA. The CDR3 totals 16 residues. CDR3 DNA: TGTGCCAGCAGCTCAACCTGGACAGGGGGGTCACGGACCCAGTACTTC. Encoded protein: CASSSTWTGGSRTQYF.

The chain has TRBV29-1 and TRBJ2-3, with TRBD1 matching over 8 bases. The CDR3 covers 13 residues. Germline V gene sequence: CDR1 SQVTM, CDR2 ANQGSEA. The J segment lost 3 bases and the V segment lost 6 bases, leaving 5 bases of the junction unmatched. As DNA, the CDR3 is TGCAGCGTACTCAGGGGGCGGACAGATACGCAGTATTTT. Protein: CSVLRGRTDTQYF.

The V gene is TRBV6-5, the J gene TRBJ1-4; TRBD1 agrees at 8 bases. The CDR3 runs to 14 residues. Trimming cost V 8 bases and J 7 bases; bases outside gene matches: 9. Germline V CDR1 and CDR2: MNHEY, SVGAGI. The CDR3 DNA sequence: TGTGCCAGCTCACTAGCCGGGACAGGTGAAAAACTGTTTTTT. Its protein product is CASSLAGTGEKLFF.

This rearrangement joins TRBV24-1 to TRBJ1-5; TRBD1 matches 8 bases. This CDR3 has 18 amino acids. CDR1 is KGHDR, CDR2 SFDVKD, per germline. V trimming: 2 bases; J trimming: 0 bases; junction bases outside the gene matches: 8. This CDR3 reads CATSDSGTGPYSNQPQHF. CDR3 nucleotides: TGTGCCACCAGTGATTCGGGGACAGGACCCTATAGCAATCAGCCCCAGCATTTT.

This chain's CDR3 is CATSRGGTGLYNEQFF. CDR3 coding DNA: TGTGCCACCAGCAGAGGCGGAACAGGGCTCTACAATGAGCAGTTCTTC. The genes are TRBV15 and TRBJ2-1; TRBD1 might be the D (6 bases). This CDR3 is built from 16 residues. Between the trimmed V and J ends, which lost 1 base and 3 bases, there was a span of 13 bases. The germline V gene encodes CDR1 LNHNV and CDR2 YYDKDF (reference sequence).